The clone carrying this T cell receptor beta chain was observed a few times. The data belong to a study of regulatory T cells in long-lasting Graves disease. Time point noted: newly diagnosed GD, antithyroid drugs for less than 3 months. PBMC RNA served as the TCR library source. Building the TCR beta libraries relied on iRepertoire HTBI primers, and CDR3 regions underwent Arm-PCR. TCRdb redid the calling of the multiplex PCR reads with MiXCR, one entry per CDR3 protein. The sample contains fewer than 650,000 distinct CDR3 sequences, approximately 15% of which appear only once. The V gene lost 5 bases and the J gene lost 7 bases, with 9 bases spanning the gap. Per germline, CDR1 SGHTA and CDR2 FQGTGA. The CDR3 has 11 residues. These same records also appear under a second study, on T cells in Graves' hyperthyroidism and ophthalmopathy. That work contributes: Graves' hyperthyroidism showing no ophthalmopathy progression within 18 months was considered stable. During a first-round RT-PCR of the TCR CDR3, the HTBI primer set was used. Peripheral blood also featured most of the thyroid clonotypes expanded above 0.001. Stable hyperthyroidism was separated from ophthalmopathy by a model based on 13 V-J features.

The chain has TRBV7-3 and TRBJ2-7; no clear D. The TCR comes from a woman between 25 and 40 years old with Graves disease. The sequencing here drew on peripheral blood mononuclear cells (PBMCs), taken at new diagnosis, from a patient treated with antithyroid drugs. Here the CDR3 reads CASSPPKEQYF. For the CDR3, the DNA is TGTGCCAGCAGCCCTCCCAAAGAGCAGTACTTC.